Listed below are T cell receptor beta chains from one sample, sequenced in a study of blood T cell repertoires in COVID-19. The method was immunoSEQ multiplex PCR; TCRdb's version includes in-frame clones alone and lacks a portion of them. The sample comprises about 200,000 clones, roughly 80% of which are singletons, and 5.1% rests with the top ten. The sample comprised peripheral blood. Every receptor here comes from a human donor in a cohort sampled during active COVID-19. Each CDR3 is given with its conserved first and last residue. Fields, in order: D gene, CDR3 length, J gene, V gene, clone size, CDR3 protein, CDR3 DNA. D genes are given only for firm matches. Clone size appears in some rows only: once, few, many, or a class for an expanded clone.

TRBD1 15 TRBJ2-3 TRBV7-8 NA CASSRGQGASDTQYF TGTGCCAGCAGCCGAGGACAGGGGGCATCAGATACGCAGTATTTT
NA 14 TRBJ2-3 TRBV30 NA CATNSRRNTDTQYF TGTGCCACCAATAGTAGAAGAAACACAGATACGCAGTATTTT
NA 13 TRBJ1-1 TRBV28 NA CASSLRGGTEAFF TGTGCCAGCAGTTTAAGGGGAGGCACTGAAGCTTTCTTT
NA 11 TRBJ2-7 TRBV7-9 NA CATRRAYEQYF TGTGCCACGCGGAGGGCCTACGAGCAGTACTTC
NA 13 TRBJ1-5 TRBV12-3/TRBV12-4 few CASSQGLRQPQHF TGTGCCAGCAGTCAGGGGCTACGGCAGCCCCAGCATTTT
TRBD1 15 TRBJ1-1 TRBV6-2/TRBV6-3 NA CASSSRGTGPSEAFF TGTGCCAGCAGTTCCCGAGGGACAGGTCCAAGTGAAGCTTTCTTT
NA 14 TRBJ1-1 TRBV18 NA CASLERHINTEAFF TGTGCCAGCCTTGAACGCCACATAAACACTGAAGCTTTCTTT
TRBD1 13 TRBJ1-5 TRBV19 few CASSGTVNQPQHF TGTGCCAGTTCCGGGACAGTGAATCAGCCCCAGCATTTT
TRBD2 17 TRBJ2-1 TRBV9 NA CASSGWTSGRSYNEQFF TGTGCCAGCAGCGGGTGGACTAGCGGTCGCTCCTACAATGAGCAGTTCTTC
NA 14 TRBJ1-1 TRBV7-2 few CASSFSGSGTEAFF TGTGCCAGCAGCTTTAGCGGGTCGGGCACTGAAGCTTTCTTT
NA 14 TRBJ2-3 TRBV9 NA CASSVESTTDTQYF TGTGCCAGCAGCGTAGAGTCTACTACAGATACGCAGTATTTT
TRBD2 16 TRBJ2-5 TRBV28 NA CASSSSLAGEGETQYF TGTGCCAGCAGTTCCTCCCTAGCGGGAGAGGGAGAGACCCAGTACTTC
NA 14 TRBJ1-5 TRBV4-3 NA CASSQDMANQPQHF TGCGCCAGCAGCCAAGATATGGCCAATCAGCCCCAGCATTTT
TRBD2 17 TRBJ2-5 TRBV6-2/TRBV6-3 once CASSYGYNGRKVETQYF TGTGCCAGCAGTTACGGTTACAACGGGAGGAAGGTAGAGACCCAGTACTTC
NA 13 TRBJ1-1 TRBV6-2/TRBV6-3 NA CASSYFGNTEAFF TGTGCCAGCAGTTACTTCGGGAACACTGAAGCTTTCTTT
TRBD1 13 TRBJ1-1 TRBV19 few CASSITGDTEAFF TGTGCCAGTAGTATAACAGGGGACACTGAAGCTTTCTTT
TRBD2 15 TRBJ2-3 TRBV5-3 NA CARSLLAGRTDTQYF TGTGCCAGAAGCCTACTAGCGGGGCGCACAGATACGCAGTATTTT
NA 13 TRBJ2-7 TRBV19 NA CASSLNLAYEQYF TGTGCCAGTAGTCTAAACTTAGCATACGAGCAGTACTTC
TRBD2 16 TRBJ2-3 TRBV15 few CATSRVWDYLGDTQYF TGTGCCACCAGCAGAGTATGGGACTACCTCGGAGATACGCAGTATTTT
TRBD2 15 TRBJ2-7 TRBV7-9 NA CASSLELAGAYEQYF TGTGCCAGCAGCTTAGAGCTAGCGGGGGCCTACGAGCAGTACTTC
TRBD2 16 TRBJ2-3 TRBV5-1 NA CASSSSASGRADTQYF TGCGCCAGCAGCTCGAGTGCTAGCGGGAGAGCGGATACGCAGTATTTT
TRBD1 15 TRBJ1-2 TRBV6-2/TRBV6-3 once CASSYEGRGNYGYTF TGTGCCAGCAGTTACGAGGGCAGGGGGAACTATGGCTACACCTTC
NA 17 TRBJ2-3 TRBV9 NA CASSFGGRKTSTDTQYF TGTGCCAGCAGCTTCGGAGGACGGAAGACTAGCACAGATACGCAGTATTTT
NA 12 TRBJ1-1 TRBV30 NA CAWSGQSFEAFF TGTGCCTGGAGTGGACAATCCTTTGAAGCTTTCTTT
NA 16 TRBJ2-3 TRBV4-1 NA CASRWAPGISRDTQYF TGCGCCAGCAGATGGGCCCCGGGAATTTCTAGAGATACGCAGTATTTT
NA 17 TRBJ1-2 TRBV30 few CAWSHYRQRSSSYGYTF TGTGCCTGGAGTCATTATAGGCAGCGAAGTTCCTCCTATGGCTACACCTTC
NA 14 TRBJ2-7 TRBV18 NA CASSPQDRVYEQYF TGTGCCAGCTCACCCCAGGATAGAGTCTACGAGCAGTACTTC
TRBD1 16 TRBJ2-5 TRBV5-1 NA CASSGSGTGGGETQYF TGCGCCAGCAGCGGGTCCGGGACAGGGGGCGGTGAGACCCAGTACTTC
TRBD2 16 TRBJ2-7 TRBV11-2 NA CASSSDLAGASGEQYF TGTGCCAGCAGCTCCGACTTAGCGGGAGCATCGGGCGAGCAGTACTTC
NA 15 TRBJ1-4 TRBV9 NA CASSQNGGTNEKLFF TGTGCCAGCAGCCAGAATGGGGGGACTAATGAAAAACTGTTTTTT
NA 16 TRBJ2-1 TRBV4-2 NA CASSQDRGNNLGEQFF TGTGCCAGCAGCCAAGACCGGGGTAATAATCTTGGTGAGCAGTTCTTC
NA 15 TRBJ2-1 TRBV6-1 NA CASSEEDYSYNEQFF TGTGCCAGCAGTGAAGAAGACTACTCCTACAATGAGCAGTTCTTC
TRBD2 17 TRBJ2-7 TRBV5-6 few CASSRRGLAGLPYEQYF TGTGCCAGCAGCCGACGGGGACTAGCGGGCCTACCCTACGAGCAGTACTTC
NA 16 TRBJ2-7 TRBV18 NA CASSPGFPLRAYEQYF TGTGCCAGCTCACCAGGTTTCCCCCTTCGAGCCTACGAGCAGTACTTC
NA 17 TRBJ2-1 TRBV7-9 NA CASYSLGYGAGHNEQFF TGTGCCAGCTACAGCTTAGGTTATGGCGCAGGGCACAATGAGCAGTTCTTC
NA 16 TRBJ2-6 TRBV6-7 NA CASIPTGFSGANVLTF TGTGCCAGCATTCCTACAGGTTTCTCTGGGGCCAACGTCCTGACTTTC
NA 15 TRBJ1-5 TRBV6-5 NA CASRSTGLVNQPQHF TGTGCCAGCAGATCTACAGGGTTGGTCAATCAGCCCCAGCATTTT
TRBD1 14 TRBJ2-7 TRBV30 NA CAWRDTGGPFEQYF TGTGCCTGGAGGGATACAGGGGGCCCCTTCGAGCAGTACTTC
TRBD1 14 TRBJ1-1 TRBV7-2 NA CASSSPRQGTEAFF TGTGCCAGCAGCTCACCTCGACAGGGAACTGAAGCTTTCTTT
NA 16 TRBJ2-1 TRBV10-1 NA CASSELDTRGYNEQFF TGCGCCAGCAGTGAACTGGACACCCGTGGATACAATGAGCAGTTCTTC
TRBD2 12 TRBJ2-1 TRBV7-2 NA CASSLEAGGQFF TGTGCCAGCAGCTTAGAGGCGGGAGGGCAGTTCTTC
TRBD1 12 TRBJ1-2 TRBV28 NA CASRGQPYGYTF TGTGCCAGCAGGGGACAGCCCTATGGCTACACCTTC
NA 13 TRBJ1-1 TRBV12-3/TRBV12-4 NA CASSIQGGAEAFF TGTGCCAGCAGTATACAGGGTGGGGCTGAAGCTTTCTTT
TRBD2 14 TRBJ2-7 TRBV3-1/TRBV3-2 NA CASSGAGLAGDQYF TGTGCCAGCAGCGGAGCGGGGCTAGCGGGAGACCAGTACTTC
NA 15 TRBJ1-4 TRBV5-5 NA CASSQGSSTNEKLFF TGTGCCAGCAGCCAGGGCAGCTCAACTAATGAAAAACTGTTTTTT
NA 15 TRBJ1-3 TRBV5-1 few CASSLAGSSGNTIYF TGCGCCAGCAGCTTGGCGGGGAGCTCTGGAAACACCATATATTTT
NA 15 TRBJ1-1 TRBV5-1 NA CASSLEKQGNTEAFF TGCGCCAGCAGCTTGGAAAAACAGGGCAACACTGAAGCTTTCTTT
NA 14 TRBJ1-6 TRBV11-1 NA CASRQNADNSPLHF TGTGCCAGCAGGCAGAATGCGGATAATTCACCCCTCCACTTT
NA 14 TRBJ2-7 TRBV6-2/TRBV6-3 NA CASSSIFGGYEQYF TGTGCCAGCAGTTCGATTTTCGGTGGCTACGAGCAGTACTTC
NA 15 TRBJ1-1 TRBV6-5 once CASSYLVASGTEAFF TGTGCCAGCAGTTACCTCGTGGCCTCGGGGACTGAAGCTTTCTTT
TRBD1 13 TRBJ1-1 TRBV5-4 NA CASSFTGGTEAFF TGTGCCAGCAGCTTTACAGGGGGCACTGAAGCTTTCTTT
TRBD1 15 TRBJ2-3 TRBV6-5 NA CASSRTGTSTDTQYF TGTGCCAGCAGTCGGACAGGGACAAGCACAGATACGCAGTATTTT
NA 11 TRBJ1-4 TRBV28 NA CASSLHEKLFF TGTGCCAGCAGCCTACATGAAAAACTGTTTTTT
NA 14 TRBJ2-3 TRBV29-1 NA CSVVKAGSTDTQYF TGCAGCGTTGTGAAGGCCGGGAGCACAGATACGCAGTATTTT
NA 13 TRBJ2-7 TRBV12-3/TRBV12-4 NA CASSGTSAYEQYF TGTGCCAGCAGTGGGACATCGGCCTACGAGCAGTACTTC
NA 14 TRBJ2-3 TRBV6-4 NA CASSDSVRRDTQYF TGTGCCAGCAGTGACTCAGTTCGTCGGGATACGCAGTATTTT
NA 16 TRBJ2-7 TRBV28 NA CASRPAGNPHSYEQYF TGTGCCAGCAGGCCCGCCGGGAACCCACACTCCTACGAGCAGTACTTC
TRBD2 15 TRBJ2-3 TRBV7-2 NA CASSAASGRTDTQYF TGTGCCAGCAGCGCCGCTAGCGGGAGGACAGATACGCAGTATTTT
TRBD2 15 TRBJ2-5 TRBV7-8 NA CASSLNAGGGETQYF TGTGCCAGCAGCTTAAACGCGGGGGGAGGTGAGACCCAGTACTTC
TRBD2 13 TRBJ2-5 TRBV4-2 NA CASSRAGEETQYF TGTGCCAGCAGCAGGGCGGGAGAGGAGACCCAGTACTTC